This T cell receptor beta chain was sequenced in a study of blood T cell repertoires in COVID-19 (dated by TCRdb to about 2020). In the study overall: Collaborator samples came from the United States, Italy and Spain and covered acute and convalescent phases of COVID-19. Samples were obtained from the ongoing ImmuneRACE study (first 160 participants) and from 950 to 1,500 subjects provided by 6 global collaborators. The repertoires were released in a freely available public database meant as a resource for research on the immune response to SARS-CoV-2. Where available, HLA class I and class II types were obtained from metadata supplied by the sample provider rather than from assay-based typing. The dataset comprised deeply sampled blood TCRbeta repertoires from subjects exposed to, actively infected with, or recovered from COVID-19. The material from the prospective study consisted of cDNA or gDNA derived from T cells, B-cell-depleted T cells, or PBMCs. The sample metadata nearly always contained a de-identified subject ID, COVID-19 status, age in years and sex.

Summary of the overall study and its limitations: The quantity of clinical and demographic metadata differed by source and by participant and was supplied without curation.

The CDR3 covers 11 residues, taking in both the cysteine and the phenylalanine. The sequence is cut down to CDR3 DNA, 33 bases in frame from base 1. Trimming costs V 5 bases and J 13 bases, and their ends lie 14 bases apart. CDR1 and CDR2 were assigned from the germline V gene as MNHEY and SVGAGI. As for this clone: Its antigen is still unknown. No base-level quality is on record; no much larger clone is a single base apart.

Another Seattle source contributed samples from volunteer blood donors who had recovered from COVID-19. Collaborating institutions collected whole blood in K2EDTA tubes following their own protocols. For TCRbeta analysis, collaborator samples were shipped as frozen whole blood, as isolated PBMCs, or as DNA extracted from either sample type. TCRbeta CDR3 regions were amplified from genomic DNA using the immunoSEQ Assay, a bias-controlled multiplex PCR. From the authors' description of their analysis: The number of nucleated cells in each sample was estimated from the amplification of reference gene primers within the assay. To quantify the absolute abundance of each unique TCRbeta CDR3 rearrangement, sequence reads were collapsed and filtered. For each sample, productive Simpson clonality was calculated as the square root of Simpson's diversity index over productive rearrangements. TCRdb took over this immuneACCESS table, retaining in-frame rearrangements with V and J assigned. Such tables are incomplete; in checked studies, under half of the missing clones stem from an unresolved V gene, and the remainder is unexplained. D and trimming come from the DNA, and the V and J calls and clone size come from that table. The sample records roughly 200,000 clones, about 83% of which are singletons. The ten biggest clones cover approximately 6.2% of the sample.

Sequencing was done on a sample of peripheral blood. The chain employs TRBV6-5 and TRBJ1-1; the D gene is perhaps TRBD1, from 6 matching bases. The origin of this receptor is a man between 60 and 70 years old who had recovered from COVID-19. The CDR3 protein sequence reads: CASSTGWLDFF. The DNA sequence reads TGTGCCAGCAGTACAGGGTGGCTGGATTTCTTT.